This is a list of T cell receptor beta chains from one sample in a study of T cells after yellow fever vaccination. Each CDR3 protein gets one entry after TCRdb re-called the 5' RACE reads with MiXCR. The table records 45,000 to 60,000 distinct CDR3 sequences, about 5% of them present only once. The material was PBMCs, either bulk or a sorted T-cell subset (CD4+, CD8+, memory, or dextramer-sorted; not recorded which), obtained on the day of the yellow fever booster vaccination. The source is a man aged 18 to 35 who received the YFV17D yellow fever vaccine. CDR3s include the opening cysteine and the closing phenylalanine or tryptophan. Fields, in order: CDR3 length, V gene, J gene, CDR3 protein.

14	TRBV5-1	TRBJ2-2	CASSLRWDTGELFF
16	TRBV7-9	TRBJ2-1	CASSPPAGGAMNEQFF
15	TRBV10-3	TRBJ1-2	CAISEPGQTRNGYTF
13	TRBV20-1	TRBJ1-5	CSARGGGSQPQHF
13	TRBV18	TRBJ1-3	CASSPASGNTIYF
15	TRBV9	TRBJ2-7	CASSVSGGVSYEQYF
15	TRBV5-1	TRBJ1-1	CASSAQGAVDTEAFF
14	TRBV5-1	TRBJ2-1	CASSLVDGGNEQFF
18	TRBV7-9	TRBJ1-2	CASSPRSNAGPGPYGYTF
17	TRBV15	TRBJ1-5	CATSRFSDSYSNQPQHF
15	TRBV20-1	TRBJ2-3	CSVVLRGGGTDTQYF
15	TRBV3-1	TRBJ2-2	CASSGYRANTGELFF
15	TRBV4-3	TRBJ1-4	CASSQEPGGYEKLFF
16	TRBV6-6	TRBJ1-1	CASSYNNMGWDTEAFF
13	TRBV7-9	TRBJ2-1	CASSLKGSSEQFF
14	TRBV14	TRBJ1-6	CASSQERTGSPLHF
14	TRBV7-9	TRBJ1-1	CASSLAPGNTEAFF
13	TRBV12-3/TRBV12-4	TRBJ2-7	CASSAFGPYEQYF
18	TRBV4-3	TRBJ2-2	CASSQDGAGAKNTGELFF
12	TRBV7-9	TRBJ2-1	CASSPDWNEQFF
18	TRBV19	TRBJ1-1	CASSPGRGAGPRRTEAFF
14	TRBV12-3/TRBV12-4	TRBJ2-2	CASTPTVNTGELFF
11	TRBV7-9	TRBJ1-1	CAIRDEAEAFF
15	TRBV5-1	TRBJ2-5	CASSLLDSYEETQYF
13	TRBV6-2/TRBV6-3	TRBJ2-7	CASTNDGAYEQYF
14	TRBV12-3/TRBV12-4	TRBJ1-2	CASGPGGTNYGYTF
19	TRBV5-4	TRBJ2-4	CASSLDQAHPYIAKNIQYF
16	TRBV6-5	TRBJ1-5	CASRQNGQGDYQPQHF
15	TRBV5-1	TRBJ1-5	CASSLASGRNQPQHF
17	TRBV7-6	TRBJ1-1	CASSLAGGVGVSTAAFF
15	TRBV20-1	TRBJ2-4	CSATHGGAAKNIQYF
13	TRBV9	TRBJ2-4	CASSVVEGNIQYF
15	TRBV10-3	TRBJ2-5	CAISGSLAERETQYF
15	TRBV7-9	TRBJ1-2	CASSVGFHPNYGYTF
16	TRBV29-1	TRBJ2-6	CSAPGGGGSGANVLTF
14	TRBV5-1	TRBJ2-5	CASSLGTNEETQYF
15	TRBV20-1	TRBJ2-1	CSAINSRTGHREQFF
19	TRBV21-1	TRBJ1-6	CASSKVRGRYGSYNSPLHF
15	TRBV6-5	TRBJ2-2	CASSYSMGGSGELFF
19	TRBV5-6	TRBJ2-1	CASSLVGQGSLLVPDEQFF
14	TRBV6-2/TRBV6-3	TRBJ1-1	CASSYSILYTEAFF
16	TRBV6-6	TRBJ1-1	CASSPHRVRVSFEAFF
15	TRBV7-9	TRBJ2-1	CASSLAPGGSNEQFF
15	TRBV7-8	TRBJ1-1	CASRRTQGANTEAFF
12	TRBV20-1	TRBJ1-2	CSARPVNYGYTF
14	TRBV24-1	TRBJ1-5	CATSDSPADQPQHF
15	TRBV5-4	TRBJ1-1	CASSLEGGRDTEAFF
15	TRBV14	TRBJ2-1	CASSQEPGTGDEQFF
15	TRBV9	TRBJ2-5	CASSVAGGLEETQYF
12	TRBV6-5	TRBJ2-7	CASRGATYEQYF
14	TRBV6-6	TRBJ1-6	CASSDDRVDSPLHF
19	TRBV4-3	TRBJ2-1	CASSQGELAGVGSYNEQFF
13	TRBV29-1	TRBJ2-5	CSVEKQNQETQYF